The next 21 T cell receptor beta chains were all read from a single sample in a study of T cells in localized non-small cell lung cancer. Assay: immunoSEQ multiplex PCR; the TCRdb copy retains only in-frame clones and omits some. The sample comprises roughly 25,000 clones, about 92% of which are singletons, and around 15% rests with the top ten. Material: peripheral blood, obtained before any cancer treatment. The receptor set was obtained from a man aged 40-75 years with stage III squamous cell lung carcinoma.

V and J are TRBV28 and TRBJ2-6; D unresolved. CDR1 is MDHEN and CDR2 is SYDVKM in the germline V gene. The CDR3 covers 15 residues. V was shortened by 5 bases and J by 0 bases, with 8 bases between the two germline ends. The CDR3, as DNA: TGTGCCAGCAGTCCCGACGCCTCTGGGGCCAACGTCCTGACTTTC. It codes for CASSPDASGANVLTF.

This clone was seen once. The rearrangement links TRBV9 to TRBJ2-7; 8 bases are shared with TRBD1. V gave up 4 bases and J gave up 2 bases; unmatched junction bases: 8. Per germline, CDR1 SGDLS and CDR2 YYNGEE. This CDR3 is 15 amino acids long. The CDR3 region has the DNA TGTGCCAGCAGCCCGCAGGGACAGGACCCCTACGAGCAGTACTTC. This codes for CASSPQGQDPYEQYF.

This chain joins TRBV15 and TRBJ2-7, with D maybe TRBD1 (6 bases). Trimming cost V 0 bases and J 5 bases, with 14 bases left between them. The length of the CDR3 is 15 residues. Germline V lookup: CDR1 LNHNV, CDR2 YYDKDF (reference sequence). Here the CDR3 DNA reads TGTGCCACCAGCAGAGATCTGGCAGGGGCTCACGAGCAGTACTTC. This sequence encodes CATSRDLAGAHEQYF.

The chain is built from TRBV7-9 and TRBJ1-6; 11 bases agree with TRBD1. The V gene end was trimmed by 4 bases and the J gene end by 9 bases; junction bases not matched to a gene: 8. The CDR3 covers 16 residues. Germline CDR1 and CDR2: SEHNR and FQNEAQ (reference sequence). Here the CDR3 DNA reads TGTGCCAGCAGCTCAACTGCCGGGACAGGGGGTTCACCCCTCCACTTT. It codes for CASSSTAGTGGSPLHF.

The chain joins TRBV30 to TRBJ2-7, with 11 nucleotides matching TRBD1. CDR1 is GTSNPN, CDR2 SVGIG, per germline (reference sequence). After removal of 1 base from V and 0 bases from J, the junction contained 2 bases not matched to a gene. The length of the CDR3 is 15 residues. The CDR3 sequence is CAWSGGTGGSYEQYF. CDR3 DNA sequence: TGTGCCTGGAGTGGAGGGACAGGGGGCTCCTACGAGCAGTACTTC.

The chain employs TRBV4-2 and TRBJ2-5, with 11 bases matching TRBD2. Germline CDR1 reads LGHNA; CDR2 reads YNFKEQ. V dropped 0 bases and J dropped 5; count of bases not matched to a gene: 8. This CDR3 region has 17 residues. CDR3 loop: CASSQDRASGGSETQYF. The CDR3, as DNA: TGTGCCAGCAGCCAAGATCGTGCTAGCGGGGGGAGTGAGACCCAGTACTTC.

The V call is TRBV30, the J call TRBJ2-5; 7 bases are a match to TRBD2. The V gene's germline CDR1 is GTSNPN and CDR2 SVGIG (reference sequence). This CDR3 comprises 14 residues. Trimming cost V 4 bases and J 5 bases; bases outside gene matches: 10. In DNA form, the CDR3 reads TGTGCCTGGAATTCCGGACTAGGCGGGGAGACCCAGTACTTC. Amino acids: CAWNSGLGGETQYF.

The genes are TRBV2 and TRBJ1-2; 8 positions agree with TRBD1. CDR1 is SNHLY, CDR2 FYNNEI, per germline. The CDR3 length is 18 residues. With 0 bases clipped from V and 0 bases from J, the junction kept 9 bases outside the gene matches. CDR3 DNA: TGTGCCAGCAGTGAAGCGCTTCAGGGGGCATCGGCTAACTATGGCTACACCTTC. This encodes CASSEALQGASANYGYTF.

The chain uses TRBV5-6 and TRBJ2-7; weak D call: TRBD2 (7 bases). The V end lost 4 bases, the J end lost 0 bases, and 26 bases lay between the germline ends. This CDR3 is 19 amino acids long. From germline, CDR1 is SGHDT and CDR2 YYEEEE. This chain's CDR3 is CASSRPAGRRGAGSYEQYF. The CDR3 nucleotides are TGTGCCAGCAGCCGCCCGGCGGGTCGTCGGGGGGCCGGCTCCTACGAGCAGTACTTC.

The chain uses TRBV19 and TRBJ2-2, with D perhaps matching TRBD2 (5 bases). Trimming stripped 5 bases from V and 0 bases from J, with 13 bases between. Germline V gene sequence: CDR1 LNHDA, CDR2 SQIVND (reference sequence). This CDR3 contains 16 residues. The CDR3 spells CASSRNSGTNTGELFF. The CDR3 DNA follows: TGTGCCAGTAGTCGAAACTCCGGGACGAACACCGGGGAGCTGTTTTTT.

The J gene is TRBJ2-7, the V gene TRBV27; D ambiguous. Per the germline V gene, CDR1 is MNHEY and CDR2 is SMNVEV (reference sequence). This CDR3 is built from 14 residues. Deletions cut 3 bases from V and 2 bases from J, with 11 bases between. CDR3 sequence: CASSFDSGPYEQYF. The CDR3, as DNA: TGTGCCAGCAGTTTCGACTCCGGCCCCTACGAGCAGTACTTC.

This chain joins TRBV7-2 and TRBJ2-2, with D perhaps TRBD2 (6 bases). Trimming took 5 bases from V and 5 from J, leaving 15 bases between them. The CDR3 runs to 15 residues. The V gene's germline CDR1 is SGHTA and CDR2 FQGNSA. The CDR3 DNA sequence: TGTGCCAGCAGCCCCCGATCAGGGAGGACCGGGGAGCTGTTTTTT. Translated, it gives CASSPRSGRTGELFF.

This chain uses TRBV7-3 with TRBJ2-3; maybe TRBD2 (7 bases). Trimming took off 5 bases at V and 0 bases at J, with 12 bases between the two ends. The CDR3 is 15 amino acids. The V gene's germline CDR1 is SGHTA and CDR2 FQGTGA. CDR3 region: CASSPGGPSTDTQYF. CDR3 DNA: TGTGCCAGCAGCCCGGGGGGCCCTAGCACAGATACGCAGTATTTT.

This rearrangement joins TRBV9 to TRBJ2-2; D is unclear. Trimming took 0 bases from V and 1 from J, leaving 4 bases between them. The CDR3 spans 14 residues. Germline CDR1 is SGDLS and CDR2 is YYNGEE. CDR3 bases: TGTGCCAGCAGCGTAGTACAGAACACCGGGGAGCTGTTTTTT. Protein: CASSVVQNTGELFF.

The CDR3 DNA is TGTGCCAGCAGCTTTCGGGGGCTGGTTGGAAACACCATATATTTT. It codes for CASSFRGLVGNTIYF. The V gene is TRBV11-2, the J gene TRBJ1-3; possibly TRBD1 for D (6 bases). Germline assignment: CDR1 SGHAT and CDR2 FQNNGV. Trimming left V 3 bases short and J 3 bases short, with 12 bases between. The CDR3 is made up of 15 amino acids.

The chain recombines TRBV5-6 with TRBJ1-5; D perhaps matches TRBD1 (6 bases). This CDR3 has 16 amino acids. V was pared by 3 bases and J by 3 bases, with 16 bases between. The V gene's germline CDR1 is SGHDT and CDR2 YYEEEE. The CDR3 sequence is CASSWGGQTLNQPQHF. Here the CDR3 DNA reads TGTGCCAGCAGCTGGGGCGGACAGACCCTCAATCAGCCCCAGCATTTT.

The chain uses TRBV19 and TRBJ2-6; the D is unclear. The CDR3 contains 13 residues. Germline V gives CDR1 LNHDA, CDR2 SQIVND (reference sequence). With 7 bases removed from V and 0 bases from J, the gap between germline ends came to 4 bases. CDR3 loop: CASTNSGANVLTF. The CDR3 region has the DNA TGTGCCAGTACAAACTCTGGGGCCAACGTCCTGACTTTC.

The chain carries TRBV6-5 and TRBJ1-2; D perhaps matches TRBD1 (5 bases). The V end was cut by 4 bases, the J end by 12 bases, with 15 bases between. CDR1 MNHEY and CDR2 SVGAGI come from the germline V gene. The CDR3 contains 12 residues. The CDR3 coding sequence is TGTGCCAGCAGTTTAACCGGGACCCAGCACACCTTC. Its protein product is CASSLTGTQHTF.

The V gene is TRBV5-8, the J gene TRBJ1-2, with D maybe TRBD1 (6 bases). The germline V gene encodes CDR1 SGHTS and CDR2 YDEGEE. CDR3 length: 14 residues. Trimming removed 0 bases from V and 7 bases from J, with 13 bases in between. As DNA, the CDR3 is TGTGCCAGCAGCTTGGGGGGGCAGGGAAGTGGCTACACCTTC. It is translated as CASSLGGQGSGYTF. Full variable domain (remainder filled in from reference TRBV5-8 and TRBJ1-2): EAGVTQSPTHLIKTRGQQATLRCSPISGHTSVYWYQQALGLGLQFLLWYDEGEERNRGNFPPRFSGRQFPNYSSELNVNALELEDSALYLCASSLGGQGSGYTFGSGTRLTVV.

This chain uses TRBV10-3 with TRBJ2-5; 7 bases map to TRBD1. With V trimmed by 5 bases and J by 5 bases, 8 bases remained unmatched. The CDR3 has 14 residues. Germline values: CDR1 ENHRY, CDR2 SYGVKD. The CDR3 loop reads CAISLTGPGETQYF. In DNA, the CDR3 is TGTGCCATCAGTCTGACAGGGCCAGGGGAGACCCAGTACTTC.

The chain joins TRBV6-1 to TRBJ1-2; 8 positions match TRBD1. There are 15 residues in the CDR3. With V trimmed by 4 bases and J by 5 bases, 9 bases remained unmatched. Germline assignment: CDR1 MNHNS and CDR2 SASEGT. The CDR3 sequence is CASSVGGTGEYGYTF. The CDR3 DNA is TGTGCCAGCAGTGTCGGTGGGACAGGTGAATATGGCTACACCTTC.